The 5 T cell receptor beta chains given below trace back to one sample, sequenced in a study of a mutant IDH1 vaccine in newly diagnosed glioma. The protocol was immunoSEQ multiplex PCR, while the TCRdb copy is restricted to in-frame clones and leaves out a portion. In the table there are nearly 55,000 clones, approximately 80% of which are singletons. Antigens for these TCRs are unknown. Time point specified: week 35, safety follow-up. Every vaccination contained 300 ug of the mutant IDH1 20-mer peptide and was paired with topical imiquimod. The source was PBMCs, collected from a glioma patient whose treatment included an IDH1 peptide vaccine. These receptors all come from a woman between 18 and 29 years old with glioma.

V usage is TRBV7-8 and J usage is TRBJ2-7, with D perhaps being TRBD1 or TRBD2 (5 bases each). The CDR3 is 15 residues long. Germline lookup yields CDR1 SGHVS and CDR2 FQNEAQ. The V and J ends lost 9 bases and 3 bases respectively, with 21 bases between them. The chain's CDR3 is CASSRWTLEHYEQYF. The CDR3 coding sequence is TGTGCCAGTTCCCGGTGGACACTAGAACACTACGAGCAGTACTTC.

This clone was seen only once. The CDR3 sequence: CASRSGTKTDTQYF. In DNA, the CDR3 is TGTGCCAGCAGGTCCGGGACGAAAACAGATACGCAGTATTTT. The chain is built from TRBV6-5 and TRBJ2-3; the D gene could be TRBD1 or TRBD2 (5 bases each). CDR3 length equals 14 residues. From germline, CDR1 is MNHEY and CDR2 SVGAGI. Trimming left V 6 bases short and J 3 bases short, with 13 bases between.

The DNA for the CDR3 is TGCAGCGTTGCTAGGGACAAGGCCTACGAGCAGTACTTC. Translated, it gives CSVARDKAYEQYF. The rearrangement joins TRBV29-1 to TRBJ2-7; TRBD1 is a possible D gene (6 bases). V lost 4 bases and J lost 2, with 12 bases in between. This CDR3 is 13 amino acids long. Germline V gives CDR1 SQVTM, CDR2 ANQGSEA.

The chain has TRBV30 and TRBJ2-7; 11 nucleotides line up with TRBD1. CDR3 length equals 14 residues. Germline trimming cut 8 bases from V and 4 bases from J; bases unmatched to any gene: 10. Germline V CDR1 and CDR2: GTSNPN, SVGIG (reference sequence). Here the CDR3 DNA reads TGTGCCGGGCTCCATGGACAGGGGGCTTACGAGCAGTACTTC. It specifies CAGLHGQGAYEQYF.

V gene TRBV10-3 combines with J gene TRBJ1-2; the D gene is possibly TRBD1 (5 bases). The ends were cut back, 6 bases at V and 4 bases at J, with 9 bases in the middle. Germline loops: CDR1 ENHRY, CDR2 SYGVKD. The CDR3 runs 12 residues. The CDR3 sequence: CAIRGRIYGYTF. The DNA for the CDR3 is TGTGCCATCAGGGGACGGATCTATGGCTACACCTTC.